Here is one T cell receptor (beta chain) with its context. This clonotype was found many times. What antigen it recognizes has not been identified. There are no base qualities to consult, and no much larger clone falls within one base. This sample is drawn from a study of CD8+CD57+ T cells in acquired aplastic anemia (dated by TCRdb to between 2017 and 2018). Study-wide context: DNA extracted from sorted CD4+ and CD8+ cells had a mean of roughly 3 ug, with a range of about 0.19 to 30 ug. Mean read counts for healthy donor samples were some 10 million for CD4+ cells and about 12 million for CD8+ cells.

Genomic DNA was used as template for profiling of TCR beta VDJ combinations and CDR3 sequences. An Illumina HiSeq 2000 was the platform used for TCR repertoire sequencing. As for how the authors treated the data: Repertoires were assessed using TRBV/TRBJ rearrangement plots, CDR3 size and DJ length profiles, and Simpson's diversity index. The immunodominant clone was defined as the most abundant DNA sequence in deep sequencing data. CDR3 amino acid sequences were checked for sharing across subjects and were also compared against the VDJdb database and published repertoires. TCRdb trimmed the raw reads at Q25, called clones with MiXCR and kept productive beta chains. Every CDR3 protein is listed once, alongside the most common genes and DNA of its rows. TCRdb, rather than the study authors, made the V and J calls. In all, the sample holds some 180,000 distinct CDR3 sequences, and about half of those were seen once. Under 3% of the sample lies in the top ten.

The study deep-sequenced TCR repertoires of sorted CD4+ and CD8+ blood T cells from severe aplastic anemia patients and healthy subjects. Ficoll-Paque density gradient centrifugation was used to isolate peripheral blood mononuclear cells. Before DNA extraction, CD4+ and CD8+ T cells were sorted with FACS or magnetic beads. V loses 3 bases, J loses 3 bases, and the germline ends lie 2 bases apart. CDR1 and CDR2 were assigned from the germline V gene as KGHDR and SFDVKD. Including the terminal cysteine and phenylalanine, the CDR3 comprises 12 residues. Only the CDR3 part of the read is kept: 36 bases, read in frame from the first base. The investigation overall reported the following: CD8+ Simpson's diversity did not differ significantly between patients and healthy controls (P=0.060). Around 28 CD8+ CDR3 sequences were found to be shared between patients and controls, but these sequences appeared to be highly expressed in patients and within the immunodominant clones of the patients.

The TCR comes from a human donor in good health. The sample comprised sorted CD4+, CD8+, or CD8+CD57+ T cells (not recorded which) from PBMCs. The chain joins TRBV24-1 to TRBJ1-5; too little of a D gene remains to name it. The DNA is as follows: TGTGCCACCAGTGATGCCAATCAGCCCCAGCATTTT. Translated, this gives CATSDANQPQHF.